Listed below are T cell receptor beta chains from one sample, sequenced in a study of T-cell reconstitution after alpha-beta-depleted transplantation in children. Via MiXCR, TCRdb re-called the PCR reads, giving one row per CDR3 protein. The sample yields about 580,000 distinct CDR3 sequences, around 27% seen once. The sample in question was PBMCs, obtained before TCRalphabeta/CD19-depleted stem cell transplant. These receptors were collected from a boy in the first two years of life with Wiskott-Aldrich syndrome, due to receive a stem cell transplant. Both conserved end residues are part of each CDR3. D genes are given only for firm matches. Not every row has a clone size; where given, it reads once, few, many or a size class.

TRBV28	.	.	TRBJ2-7	TGTGCCAGCACCAGGACAGCCTACGAGCAGTACTTC	CASTRTAYEQYF
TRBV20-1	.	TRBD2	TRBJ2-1	TGCAGTGCGACACTAGCGGGACGACACAATGAGCAGTTCTTC	CSATLAGRHNEQFF
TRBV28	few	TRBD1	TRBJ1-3	TGTGCCAGCAGGACCCCACAGGGGCTGGGAAACACCATATATTTT	CASRTPQGLGNTIYF
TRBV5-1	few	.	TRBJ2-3	TGCGCCAGCAGCCCTATTGGGGGGAGCACAGATACGCAGTATTTT	CASSPIGGSTDTQYF
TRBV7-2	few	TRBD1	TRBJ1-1	TGTGCCAGCAGCGCCCGACAGGGGGCTTTCACTGAAGCTTTCTTT	CASSARQGAFTEAFF
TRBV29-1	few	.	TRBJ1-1	TGCAGTTCCTCACAGGTGAACACTGAAGCTTTCTTT	CSSSQVNTEAFF
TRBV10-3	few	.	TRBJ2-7	TGTGCCATCAGTACGCCCCAGGGGACCTCCTACGAGCAGTACTTC	CAISTPQGTSYEQYF
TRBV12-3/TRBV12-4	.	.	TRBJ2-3	TGTGCCAGCAGTGCTTACGGCACAGATACGCAGTATTTT	CASSAYGTDTQYF
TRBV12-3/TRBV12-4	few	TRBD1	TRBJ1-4	TGTGCCAGCAGCTCGCCTTTATCCGGGACAGGAGGAGAAAAACTGTTTTTT	CASSSPLSGTGGEKLFF
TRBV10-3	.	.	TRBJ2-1	TGTGCCATCAGTGCTGGGGTAGCGGCCCTCTTCAATGAGCAGTTCTTC	CAISAGVAALFNEQFF
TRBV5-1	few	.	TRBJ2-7	TGCGCCAGCAGCCCCCTAGGGAGGGAGCAGTACTTC	CASSPLGREQYF
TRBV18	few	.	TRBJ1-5	TGTGCCAGCTCACCAAGTGGGAATAGCAATCAGCCCCAGCATTTT	CASSPSGNSNQPQHF
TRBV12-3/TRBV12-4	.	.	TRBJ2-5	TGTGCCAGCAGAACGACAGGGACTCAAGAGACCCAGTACTTC	CASRTTGTQETQYF
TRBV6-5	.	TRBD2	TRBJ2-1	TGTGCCAGCAGTTACTTCCTTCGGACTAGAATTACTGAGCAGTTCTTC	CASSYFLRTRITEQFF
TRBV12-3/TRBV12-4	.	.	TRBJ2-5	TGTGCCAGCAACAAAATAGGTGCGGGGTACGTCTGGGAGACCCAGTACTTC	CASNKIGAGYVWETQYF
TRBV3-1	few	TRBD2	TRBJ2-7	TGTGCCAGCGGACAATCGGGACTAGGGTTGCACGAGCAGTACTTC	CASGQSGLGLHEQYF
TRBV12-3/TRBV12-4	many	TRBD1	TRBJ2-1	TGTGCCAGCAGTTTAGGGACAGGGGGCTACGATGAGCAGTTCTTC	CASSLGTGGYDEQFF
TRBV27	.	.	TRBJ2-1	TGTGCCAGCAGTTTAAGAAGACAGTTCAATGAGCAGTTCTTC	CASSLRRQFNEQFF
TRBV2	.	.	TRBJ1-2	TGTGCCAGCATGGGTCAGAACCATGGCTACACCTTC	CASMGQNHGYTF
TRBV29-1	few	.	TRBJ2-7	TGCAGCGTGACAGGAGTCTACGAGCAGTACTTC	CSVTGVYEQYF
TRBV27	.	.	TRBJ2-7	TGTGCCAGCAGGGCGGACCGCTCCTACGAGCAGTACTTC	CASRADRSYEQYF
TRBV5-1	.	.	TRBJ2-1	TGCGCCAGCAGCTTCAACTGGGGGATGAAGCAGTTCTTC	CASSFNWGMKQFF
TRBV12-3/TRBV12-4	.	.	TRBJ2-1	TGTGCCAGCAGTTTAGACGACTACCCGCCATGGAATGAGCAGTTCTTC	CASSLDDYPPWNEQFF
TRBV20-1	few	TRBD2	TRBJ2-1	TGCAGTGCTAGAGATAGCGGGAGCTCCTACAATGAGCAGTTCTTC	CSARDSGSSYNEQFF
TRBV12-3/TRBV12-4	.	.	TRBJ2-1	TGTGCCAGCCTCGAGGGACGGGGTAATACCTACAATGAGCAGTTCTTC	CASLEGRGNTYNEQFF